This T cell receptor beta chain appears in the sequencing data of a study of OX40 agonist ivuxolimab in advanced cancers. Germline CDR1 reads SGHVS; CDR2 reads FQNEAQ. The junction had 1 base not matched to a gene; V was cut back by 4 bases and J by 2 bases. The CDR3 is 14 amino acids. Some clones are missing from TCRdb's copy, which holds only in-frame ones; the method was immunoSEQ multiplex PCR. The table has over 15,000 clones, 85% to 90% seen once. Systemic immunosuppression or a history of autoimmune disease excluded patients. The chain joins TRBV7-8 to TRBJ1-5, with 8 bases that match TRBD1. The TCR was taken from an adult with an advanced solid tumor such as melanoma, head and neck, liver or kidney cancer. Sequenced here: CD4+ or CD8+ T cells sorted from blood, sampled in a trial of the OX40 agonist ivuxolimab. The CDR3 spells CASSSGGGNQPQHF. In nucleotides, the CDR3 is TGTGCCAGCAGCTCAGGGGGCGGCAATCAGCCCCAGCATTTT.